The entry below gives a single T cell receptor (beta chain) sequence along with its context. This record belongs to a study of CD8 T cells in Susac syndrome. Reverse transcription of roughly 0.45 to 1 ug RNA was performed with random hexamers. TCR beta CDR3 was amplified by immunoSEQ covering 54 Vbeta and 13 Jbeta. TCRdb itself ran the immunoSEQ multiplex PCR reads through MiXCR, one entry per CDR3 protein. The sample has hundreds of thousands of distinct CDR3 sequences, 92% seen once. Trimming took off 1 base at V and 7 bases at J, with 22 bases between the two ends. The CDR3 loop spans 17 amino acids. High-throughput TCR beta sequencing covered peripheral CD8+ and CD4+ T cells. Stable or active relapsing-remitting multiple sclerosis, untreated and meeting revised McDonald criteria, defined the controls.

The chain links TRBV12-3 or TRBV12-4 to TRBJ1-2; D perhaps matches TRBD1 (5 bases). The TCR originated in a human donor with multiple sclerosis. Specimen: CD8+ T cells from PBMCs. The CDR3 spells CASSLERAGPRSSGYTF. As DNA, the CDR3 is TGTGCCAGCAGTTTAGAACGGGCAGGGCCGAGAAGTAGTGGCTACACCTTC.